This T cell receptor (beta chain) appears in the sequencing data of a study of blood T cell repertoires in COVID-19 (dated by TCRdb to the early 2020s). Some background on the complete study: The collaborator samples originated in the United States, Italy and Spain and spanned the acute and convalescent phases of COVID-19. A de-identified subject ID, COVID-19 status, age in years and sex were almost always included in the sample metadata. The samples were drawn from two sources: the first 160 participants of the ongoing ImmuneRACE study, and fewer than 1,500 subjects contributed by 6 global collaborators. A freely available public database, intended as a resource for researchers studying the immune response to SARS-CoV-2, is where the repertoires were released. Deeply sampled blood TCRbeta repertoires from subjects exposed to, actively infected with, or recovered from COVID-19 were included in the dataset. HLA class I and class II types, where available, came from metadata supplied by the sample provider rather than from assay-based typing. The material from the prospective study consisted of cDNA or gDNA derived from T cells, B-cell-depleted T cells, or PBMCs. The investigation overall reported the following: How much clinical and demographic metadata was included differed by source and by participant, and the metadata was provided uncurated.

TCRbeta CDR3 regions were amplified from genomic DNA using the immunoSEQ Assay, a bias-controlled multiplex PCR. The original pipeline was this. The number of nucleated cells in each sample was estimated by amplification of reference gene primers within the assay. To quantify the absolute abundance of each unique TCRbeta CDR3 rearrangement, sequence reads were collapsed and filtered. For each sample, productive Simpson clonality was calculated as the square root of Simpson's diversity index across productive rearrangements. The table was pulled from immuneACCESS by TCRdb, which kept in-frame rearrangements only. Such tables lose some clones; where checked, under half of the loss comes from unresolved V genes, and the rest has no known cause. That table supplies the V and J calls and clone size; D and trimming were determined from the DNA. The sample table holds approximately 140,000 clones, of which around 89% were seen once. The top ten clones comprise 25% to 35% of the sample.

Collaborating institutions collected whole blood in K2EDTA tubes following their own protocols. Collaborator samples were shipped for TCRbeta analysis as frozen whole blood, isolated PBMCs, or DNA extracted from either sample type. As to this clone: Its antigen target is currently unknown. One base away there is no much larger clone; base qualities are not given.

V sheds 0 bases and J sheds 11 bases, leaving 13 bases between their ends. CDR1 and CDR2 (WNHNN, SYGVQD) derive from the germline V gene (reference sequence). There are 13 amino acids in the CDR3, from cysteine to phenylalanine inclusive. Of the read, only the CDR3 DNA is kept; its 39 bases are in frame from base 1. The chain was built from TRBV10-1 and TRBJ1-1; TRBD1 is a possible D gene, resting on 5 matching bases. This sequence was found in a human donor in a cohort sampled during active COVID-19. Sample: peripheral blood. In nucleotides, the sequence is TGCGCCAGCAGTGAGTCACTGGGGCTCCCGGCTTTCTTT. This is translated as CASSESLGLPAFF.